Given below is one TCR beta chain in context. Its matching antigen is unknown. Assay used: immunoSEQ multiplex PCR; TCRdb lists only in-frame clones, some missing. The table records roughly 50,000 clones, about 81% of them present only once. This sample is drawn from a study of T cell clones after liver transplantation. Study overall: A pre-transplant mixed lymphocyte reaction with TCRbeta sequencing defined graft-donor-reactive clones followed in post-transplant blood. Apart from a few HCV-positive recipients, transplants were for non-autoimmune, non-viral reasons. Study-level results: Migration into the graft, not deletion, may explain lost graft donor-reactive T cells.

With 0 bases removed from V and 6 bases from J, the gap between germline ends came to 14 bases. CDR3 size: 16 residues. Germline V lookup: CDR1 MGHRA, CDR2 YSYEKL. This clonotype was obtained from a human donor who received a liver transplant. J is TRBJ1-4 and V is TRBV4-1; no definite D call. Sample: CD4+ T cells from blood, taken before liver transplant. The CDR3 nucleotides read TGCGCCAGCAGCCAAGATCCCCGGACTGATGATGAAAAACTGTTTTTT. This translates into CASSQDPRTDDEKLFF.